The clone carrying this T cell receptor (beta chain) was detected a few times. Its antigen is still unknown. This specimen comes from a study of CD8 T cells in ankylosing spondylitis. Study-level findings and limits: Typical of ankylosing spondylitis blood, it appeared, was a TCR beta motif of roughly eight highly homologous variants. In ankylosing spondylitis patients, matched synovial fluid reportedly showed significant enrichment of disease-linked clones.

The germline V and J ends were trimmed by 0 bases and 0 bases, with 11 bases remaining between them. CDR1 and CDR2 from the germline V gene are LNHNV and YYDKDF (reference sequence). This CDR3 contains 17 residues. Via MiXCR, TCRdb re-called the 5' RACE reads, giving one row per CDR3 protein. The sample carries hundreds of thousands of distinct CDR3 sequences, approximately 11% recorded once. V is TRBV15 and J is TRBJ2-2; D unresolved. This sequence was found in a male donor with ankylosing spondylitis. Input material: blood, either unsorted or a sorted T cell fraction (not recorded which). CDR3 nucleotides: TGTGCCACCAGCAGAGACACAATGCAGGCGAACACCGGGGAGCTGTTTTTT. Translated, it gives CATSRDTMQANTGELFF.